These T cell receptor beta chains were read from a single sample in a study of blood T cell repertoires in COVID-19. TCRdb's table, derived via immunoSEQ multiplex PCR, lists solely in-frame clones and lacks some. In the table there are approximately 90,000 clones, 70% to 80% of which are singletons. The sequencing input was peripheral blood. The receptors here all came from a human donor in a cohort sampled during active COVID-19. Each CDR3 is given with its conserved first and last residue. A D gene is named only where the DNA matches it firmly. Some rows have no size entry. The others give once, few or many, or a class for an expanded clone.

d_gene,j_gene,v_gene,abundance,CDR3nt,CDR3aa
TRBD2,TRBJ2-3,TRBV29-1,.,TGCAGCGCCGGGGGGAGCACAGATACGCAGTATTTT,CSAGGSTDTQYF
TRBD2,TRBJ2-7,TRBV9,.,TGTGCCAGCAGCGTCGGGACTAGCGGTACCTACGAGCAGTACTTC,CASSVGTSGTYEQYF
TRBD2,TRBJ2-2,TRBV7-2,.,TGTGCCAGCAGCTTTCTAGCGGGAGGCCTAAAGAACACCGGGGAGCTGTTTTTT,CASSFLAGGLKNTGELFF
.,TRBJ2-6,TRBV19,.,TGTGCCAGTAGCGTAGATACCGGGGCCAACGTCCTGACTTTC,CASSVDTGANVLTF
TRBD2,TRBJ2-1,TRBV5-8,.,TGTGCCAGCAGCGACGGACTAGCCTTCCCTAATGAGCAGTTCTTC,CASSDGLAFPNEQFF
.,TRBJ2-7,TRBV14,few,TGTGCCAGCAGAGGCCAGGGGACCTCCTACGAGCAGTACTTC,CASRGQGTSYEQYF
.,TRBJ2-2,TRBV27,.,TGTGCCAGCAGAGAAACAGGGGCAGCGGGCGGGGAGCTGTTTTTT,CASRETGAAGGELFF
.,TRBJ2-5,TRBV12-5,few,TGTGCTAACGCTATACGGGGAGGAGAGACCCAGTACTTC,CANAIRGGETQYF
TRBD1,TRBJ1-1,TRBV9,once,TGTGCCAGCAGCCCAAGGGGGACAGGGGGCTGGAGGAACACTGAAGCTTTCTTT,CASSPRGTGGWRNTEAFF
TRBD2,TRBJ2-5,TRBV4-3,once,TGCGCCAGCAGCCAAGATAATTCAGGGTGGCGGGAGACTCAGTACTTC,CASSQDNSGWRETQYF
.,TRBJ2-7,TRBV15,.,TGTGCCACCAGCAGAGATCTAGATAACTCCTACGAGCAGTACTTC,CATSRDLDNSYEQYF
.,TRBJ2-2,TRBV7-2,few,TGTGCCAGCAGCCCGTGGACACATCTTACGGAGCTGTTTTTT,CASSPWTHLTELFF
.,TRBJ1-1,TRBV14,.,TGTGCCAGCAGCCAAGAAGGGGCCGCCCCTGTGGAAGCTTTCTTT,CASSQEGAAPVEAFF
.,TRBJ1-2,TRBV11-2,once,TGTGCCAGCAGCTCCCCGGGACAATCTAACTATGGCTACACCTTC,CASSSPGQSNYGYTF
TRBD1,TRBJ2-1,TRBV7-9,.,TGTGCCAGCAGCCCTCCCTCACGGGGGACAGGGGATGAGCAGTTCTTC,CASSPPSRGTGDEQFF
.,TRBJ1-4,TRBV27,.,TGTGCCAGCAGTTTGTACTTGCAACCTAATGAAAAACTGTTTTTT,CASSLYLQPNEKLFF
.,TRBJ2-7,TRBV2,.,TGTGCCAGCAGTGAAGTGTCCGGGACACCTCCCGACGAGCAGTACTTC,CASSEVSGTPPDEQYF
.,TRBJ1-2,TRBV18,.,TGTGCCAGCTCACCAGGGTTTAGGGGGAAGGAGGAATATGGCTACACCTTC,CASSPGFRGKEEYGYTF
TRBD2,TRBJ2-1,TRBV24-1,.,TGTGCCACCAGTGATTACGGGACTAGCGGGAGGAATGAGCAGTTCTTC,CATSDYGTSGRNEQFF
.,TRBJ2-1,TRBV28,.,TGTGCCAGCAGCCGGCGTGCCTTGGACTATGAGCAGTTCTTC,CASSRRALDYEQFF
.,TRBJ1-2,TRBV28,.,TGTGCCAGCAGTTCCGGACTAGGGGGAGGTGGCTACACCTTC,CASSSGLGGGGYTF
.,TRBJ2-2,TRBV4-3,.,TGCGCCAGCAGCCTAGTCGGGTCGCCCTCTGAAGTCGGGGAGCTGTTTTTT,CASSLVGSPSEVGELFF
.,TRBJ2-7,TRBV7-2,.,TGTGCCAGCAGCCAACCTTGGGGGCAGGGGAACTCCTACGAGCAGTACTTC,CASSQPWGQGNSYEQYF
.,TRBJ1-5,TRBV2,.,TGTGCCAGCAGTGAAGCATTAGGGGGACGTCAGCCCCAGCATTTT,CASSEALGGRQPQHF
.,TRBJ2-1,TRBV29-1,.,TGCAGCGGCTTTAGCGGCCCGCAGTTCTTC,CSGFSGPQFF
TRBD2,TRBJ2-5,TRBV18,.,TGTGCCAGCTCACCGTCTTTGGGACTAGCTCAAGAGACCCAGTACTTC,CASSPSLGLAQETQYF
TRBD1,TRBJ2-2,TRBV18,few,TGTGCCAGCTCACCACCCGGAACAGGGGCGGGCACCGGGGAGCTGTTTTTT,CASSPPGTGAGTGELFF
.,TRBJ2-3,TRBV13,.,TGTGCCAGCAGCATAGGACAGAGCACAGATACGCAGTATTTT,CASSIGQSTDTQYF
TRBD1,TRBJ2-5,TRBV7-2,.,TGTGCCAGCAGCAAGGACAGGGGGGAGACCCAGTACTTC,CASSKDRGETQYF
.,TRBJ2-7,TRBV7-9,.,TGTGCCAGCAGCCCCGACACCTACGAGCAGTACTTC,CASSPDTYEQYF
TRBD2,TRBJ2-7,TRBV4-1,once,TGCGCCAGCAGCCGGACTAGCGGGATCTCCCACGAGCAGTACTTC,CASSRTSGISHEQYF